A selection of T cell receptor beta chains follows, all from one sample in a study of PD-1 blockade in classical Hodgkin lymphoma. Produced via immunoSEQ multiplex PCR; TCRdb's table is partial and in-frame only. The sample contains around 36,000 clones, around 87% of which appear only once. The sequences come from peripheral blood mononuclear cells (PBMCs), collected at baseline. The source is a human donor with classical Hodgkin lymphoma. Both conserved end residues are part of each CDR3. A D gene is named only where the DNA matches it firmly. Clone size is given for some rows only: seen once, a few or many times, or a class if the clone is expanded.

abundance	v_gene	j_gene	d_gene	CDR3nt	CDR3aa
NA	TRBV18	TRBJ1-1	NA	TGTGCCAGCTCACCAGATTTGGGGAGCACTGAAGCTTTCTTT	CASSPDLGSTEAFF
NA	TRBV6-5	TRBJ2-3	NA	TGTGCCAGCAGTTACTCCGGGGGAGATACGCAGTATTTT	CASSYSGGDTQYF
NA	TRBV30	TRBJ2-5	NA	TGTGCCGCCCAGTGGGAGACCCAGTACTTC	CAAQWETQYF
NA	TRBV18	TRBJ2-7	NA	TGTGCCACTCGCCTAGGGGGAGGGGACGAGCAGTACTTC	CATRLGGGDEQYF
medium-sized	TRBV6-5	TRBJ1-3	NA	TGTGCCAGCAGTTACTCTTTGGTGTATAGTGGAAACACCATATATTTT	CASSYSLVYSGNTIYF
NA	TRBV28	TRBJ2-1	TRBD2	TGTGCCAGCAGTTTCGGGGGGGCAGCTTACAATGAGCAGTTCTTC	CASSFGGAAYNEQFF
NA	TRBV9	TRBJ2-3	TRBD1	TGTGCCAGCAGCGTAGAGGCGGGACAGGGGGATAGCACAGATACGCAGTATTTT	CASSVEAGQGDSTDTQYF
NA	TRBV6-1	TRBJ2-2	TRBD1	TGTGCCAGCAGAGGACAGGGATGGGCCGGGGAGCTGTTTTTT	CASRGQGWAGELFF
NA	TRBV5-1	TRBJ1-1	NA	TGCGCCAGCAGCTGGGGGAACACTGAAGCTTTCTTT	CASSWGNTEAFF
NA	TRBV18	TRBJ2-7	TRBD2	TGTGCCAGCTCACCAGTAGCGGGAGGGCCGTACGAGCAGTACTTC	CASSPVAGGPYEQYF
NA	TRBV29-1	TRBJ2-1	NA	TGCAGCGTTGAAGGGGTTGCGCGGGGCTCCTACAATGAGCAGTTCTTC	CSVEGVARGSYNEQFF
NA	TRBV18	TRBJ1-2	NA	TGTGCCAGCTCATCCGACGGGAACTATGGCTACACCTTC	CASSSDGNYGYTF
NA	TRBV13	TRBJ2-2	NA	TGTGCCAGCAGCTTCAACGCCTTCACCACCACCGGGGAGCTGTTTTTT	CASSFNAFTTTGELFF
NA	TRBV30	TRBJ2-1	TRBD2	TGTGCCTGGAAAGGGCGGGAGTCACACGGTGAGCAGTTCTTC	CAWKGRESHGEQFF
NA	TRBV28	TRBJ1-3	NA	TGTGCCAGCAGTGCCTGGACGGGATACTCTGGAAACACCATATATTTT	CASSAWTGYSGNTIYF